The 7 T cell receptor beta chains below were found in one sample sequenced in a study of PD-L1 blockade in urothelial cancer. Sample time point: pretreatment peripheral blood. Method: immunoSEQ multiplex PCR; TCRdb's copy keeps in-frame clones and lacks some. The data hold roughly 90,000 clones, with roughly 90% observed a single time. Sequences were derived from PBMCs, sampled around atezolizumab (anti-PD-L1) treatment. The source is a woman at least 80 years old with urothelial cancer.

Note on this clone: The sample holds other DNA sequences that translate to the same CDR3. The gene calls are TRBV28 and TRBJ1-2, with a weak D call TRBD1 (6 bases). V was clipped by 6 bases and J by 5 bases, with 13 bases between them. In germline, CDR1 is MDHEN, CDR2 SYDVKM. This CDR3 has 13 residues. CDR3 nucleotide sequence: TGTGCCAGCAGCTTACAGGGTTTATATGGCTACACCTTC. Its protein is CASSLQGLYGYTF.

Concerning this clone itself: Germline and junction disagree at one end, which may indicate a read error. V is TRBV9 and J is TRBJ1-3; 8 bases align to TRBD1. The CDR3 covers 17 residues. The germline V gene encodes CDR1 SGDLS and CDR2 YYNGEE. The CDR3, as DNA: TGTGCCAGCAGCGCGACTCCGGGACAGGACTCTGGAAACATCATATATTTT. Protein product: CASSATPGQDSGNIIYF.

CDR3 DNA: TGTGCCAGCAGTTACCGACAGGGCAATCAGCCCCAGCATTTT. Protein product: CASSYRQGNQPQHF. The chain links TRBV6-6 to TRBJ1-5; TRBD1 might be the D (6 bases). The germline V gene has CDR1 MNHNY and CDR2 SVGAGI (reference sequence). Trimming removed 2 bases from V and 2 bases from J, with 7 bases in between. CDR3 length: 14 amino acids.

This sequence joins TRBV7-6 and TRBJ1-1; unclear D gene. V gave up 5 bases and J gave up 7 bases, with 20 bases separating them. The CDR3 runs to 15 residues. CDR1 is SGHVS, CDR2 FNYEAQ, per germline. The CDR3 nucleotides read TGTGCCAGCAGCACTTTCTCAGGCCCCCACGGTGAAGCTTTCTTT. Its protein is CASSTFSGPHGEAFF.

The chain joins TRBV19 to TRBJ2-3; D is possibly TRBD2 (5 bases). The CDR3 totals 14 residues. From germline, CDR1 is LNHDA and CDR2 SQIVND (reference sequence). Trimming removed 9 bases at V and 0 bases at J, with 13 bases between. In DNA form, the CDR3 reads TGTGCCAGCAGAGTCGGGGTTAGCACAGATACGCAGTATTTT. Protein sequence: CASRVGVSTDTQYF. The entire variable domain, with the rest obtained from reference TRBV19 and TRBJ2-3, is as follows: DGGITQSPKYLFRKEGQNVTLSCEQNLNHDAMYWYRQDPGQGLRLIYYSQIVNDFQKGDIAEGYSVSREKKESFPLTVTSAQKNPTAFYLCASRVGVSTDTQYFGPGTRLTVL.

The gene calls are TRBV11-3 and TRBJ2-3; D remains ambiguous. Trimming shortened V by 5 bases and J by 4 bases, and 7 bases separated the two germline ends. The CDR3 extends over 12 amino acids. Germline V gene data show CDR1 as SGHNT and CDR2 as YENEEA. In DNA form, the CDR3 reads TGTGCCAGCAGCCAGGTGGCAGATACGCAGTATTTT. This translates into CASSQVADTQYF.

CDR3 bases: TGTGCCAGCAGCTCGGACAGCTACAATCAGCCCCAGCATTTT. Its protein product is CASSSDSYNQPQHF. J is TRBJ1-5 and V is TRBV7-9; maybe TRBD1 (6 bases). The ends were cut back, 4 bases at V and 3 bases at J, with 10 bases in the middle. Germline V CDR1 and CDR2: SEHNR, FQNEAQ (reference sequence). There are 14 residues in the CDR3.